Described below is a single T cell receptor (beta chain) sequence and its context. This CDR3 contains 16 residues. Germline V gene data show CDR1 as LNHNV and CDR2 as YYDKDF (reference sequence). V gave up 5 bases and J gave up 8 bases, with 21 bases separating them. The data were taken from a study of blood T cell repertoires in COVID-19. Study-level background: Samples taken during acute and convalescent COVID-19 were collected in the United States, Italy and Spain. Nucleic acid was either cDNA or gDNA, and it came from T cells, B-cell-depleted T cells, or PBMCs.

Original handling: Amplified reference gene primers provided the basis for estimating nucleated cell counts. Libraries were prepared by immunoSEQ multiplex PCR; TCRdb keeps only in-frame clonotypes and omits some of them. V, J and clone size were drawn from that table, and D and trimming were deduced from the DNA. This repertoire shows about 160,000 clones, more than 90% found once; its top ten account for roughly a sixth. The sequence was obtained from a man aged 55-75 years with active or convalescent COVID-19. The sequencing sample was made of peripheral blood. The rearrangement links TRBV15 to TRBJ1-4; D may be TRBD1 (5 bases). As DNA, the CDR3 is TGTGCCACCAGCGGGCAGGGTGGCAGGATGGGGGAAAAACTGTTTTTT. This translates into CATSGQGGRMGEKLFF.